The clone carrying this T cell receptor beta chain was detected a few times. The antigen is unknown. The data belong to a study of beta chain features in type 1 diabetes. Study at large: Patients did not differ from healthy donors in age, gender or cell yield. Overall study results and limits: Cells carrying high TCR expression could end up over-represented when cDNA is sequenced. TCRB CDR3 length was moderately but significantly reduced in all four CD4+ subsets of Type 1 diabetes patients.

Germline V lookup: CDR1 SNHLY, CDR2 FYNNEI. The germline V and J ends were trimmed by 3 bases and 8 bases, with 13 bases remaining between them. The length of the CDR3 is 13 residues. The isolated RNA, all of it, was reverse transcribed, so expressed TCRB transcripts were what got sequenced. Method: immunoSEQ multiplex PCR; TCRdb's copy keeps in-frame clones and lacks some. The sample contains roughly 240,000 clones, 11% to 15% of which appear only once. V and J are TRBV2 and TRBJ1-1; D unresolved. The TCR was taken from a woman between 40 and 50 years old in good health. The sample was naive CD4+ T cells from blood. CDR3 sequence reads: CASSDEVGREAFF. In nucleotides, the CDR3 is TGTGCCAGCAGTGATGAGGTGGGGAGGGAAGCTTTCTTT.